The clone carrying this T cell receptor (beta chain) has at least ten counts. Its specificity is not known. Unique molecular identifiers were affixed to single, distinct cDNA molecules. TCRdb used MiXCR to reprocess the 5' RACE reads, holding one entry per CDR3 protein. The data show roughly 41,000 distinct CDR3 sequences, roughly 6.2% seen once. The CDR3 sequence is 13 residues long. The V end was cut by 3 bases, the J end by 5 bases, with 8 bases between. The germline gives CDR1 SGHVS, CDR2 FQNEAQ. This sample stems from a study of early T cells in non-severe SARS-CoV-2 infection. For the study at large: It was bulk RNA from unsorted whole blood that was sequenced, and the chains were unpaired.

Study findings and constraints: Anti-spike CD8 specificities were favored by VDJdb matching, whose results missed private and CD4 specificities.

The sequence was collected from an adult who was a healthcare worker with PCR-confirmed SARS-CoV-2 infection or an uninfected control (not recorded which). Sequenced input: whole blood. The chain couples TRBV7-8 to TRBJ2-1, with D unclear. The CDR3 reads CASSFGRNNEQFF. DNA of the CDR3: TGTGCCAGCAGCTTTGGACGAAACAATGAGCAGTTCTTC.